This T cell receptor (beta chain) was retrieved from a study of post-analysis software for immune sequencing data. Study-wide points: In patients, TRBV5-6, TRBV5-1 and TRBV20-1 belonged to roughly 5 TRBV segments found more frequently than in controls.

Losses at the gene ends were 0 bases for V and 4 bases for J; bases not matched to a gene: 1. CDR1 and CDR2 (germline): SGDLS, YYNGEE. The length of the CDR3 is 15 residues. Turning to this clonotype: Antigen specificity is unknown.

Built from TCR beta cDNA, the libraries had unique molecular identifiers in them. TCRdb processed the PCR reads anew with MiXCR; each CDR3 protein has one entry. The table includes about half a million distinct CDR3 sequences, about a third detected once. Sequencing was done on a sample of blood. The receptor comes from a girl aged 2-17 years with multiple sclerosis. J is TRBJ2-1 and V is TRBV9; 10 bases are shared with TRBD1. The CDR3 bases are TGTGCCAGCAGCGTAGGGGACAGGGGTTACAATGAGCAGTTCTTC. This encodes CASSVGDRGYNEQFF.